This TCR beta chain was captured by sequencing in a study of beta chain features in type 1 diabetes. Study-level findings and limits: Researchers report that Type 1 diabetes patients had moderately but significantly shorter TCRB CDR3s across all four CD4+ subsets.

In this sample, this clone turned up many times. Its antigen is still unknown. The whole isolated RNA underwent reverse transcription, so sequencing captured expressed TCRB transcripts. Sequencing was performed with immunoSEQ multiplex PCR; in TCRdb, only in-frame clones are kept and a portion is missing. The sample carries around 340,000 clones, around 9.3% recorded once. CDR1 SGHTA and CDR2 FQGNSA come from the germline V gene. The CDR3 covers 16 residues. V gave up 7 bases and J gave up 4 bases, with 21 bases separating them. Specimen: central memory CD4+ T cells from blood. This clonotype was obtained from a man aged 25-40 years with type 1 diabetes. V usage is TRBV7-2 and J usage is TRBJ2-3; D possibly uses TRBD1 or TRBD2 (5 bases each). The CDR3 DNA follows: TGTGCCAGCACCCTTAACCGCGTGGGGCGGGCAGATACGCAGTATTTT. This encodes CASTLNRVGRADTQYF.